This paragraph covers one T cell receptor (beta chain) sequence. The data belong to a study of blood T cell repertoires in COVID-19. This table comes from immunoSEQ multiplex PCR, and its TCRdb copy is limited to in-frame clones, with some not included. The sample consists of 90,000 to 100,000 clones, approximately 90% of them appearing once. Germline values: CDR1 LGHDT, CDR2 YNNKEL (reference sequence). The CDR3 extends over 18 amino acids. V was pared by 6 bases and J by 5 bases, with 19 bases of the junction left unmatched. The sequence was obtained from a man aged 45-65 years with acute or convalescent COVID-19. The chain links TRBV3-1 (or the pseudogene TRBV3-2) to TRBJ2-5, with 9 bases aligning to TRBD2. The specimen was peripheral blood. This CDR3 is CASSAGLAGNVGRETQYF. CDR3 coding DNA: TGTGCCAGCAGTGCTGGCCTAGCGGGAAACGTGGGGCGTGAGACCCAGTACTTC.